Below, 20 T cell receptor beta chains from the same sample are listed, as sequenced in a study of blood T cell repertoires in COVID-19. The assay was immunoSEQ multiplex PCR, and TCRdb's table has in-frame clones only and misses some. The profile shows fewer than 40,000 clones, 88% of them singletons. Sample: peripheral blood. The receptors were sampled from a woman in her seventies with active COVID-19.

This clone showed up just a few times. This chain uses TRBV11-2 with TRBJ2-7; D gene ambiguous. The V end lost 6 bases, the J end lost 7 bases, and 10 bases lay between the germline ends. Per germline, CDR1 SGHAT and CDR2 FQNNGV. The CDR3 contains 11 residues. In nucleotides, the CDR3 is TGTGCCAGCAGGCGACTCTTGGAGCAGTACTTC. The encoded protein is CASRRLLEQYF.

The chain is built from TRBV25-1 and TRBJ1-1; D unclear. The CDR3 loop spans 13 amino acids. V lost 1 base to trimming and J lost 3 bases, with 6 bases between them. Looked up from germline, CDR1 is MGHDK and CDR2 is SYGVNS. This CDR3 reads CASSESVDTEAFF. The CDR3 DNA reads TGTGCCAGCAGTGAATCAGTGGACACTGAAGCTTTCTTT.

V is TRBV19 and J is TRBJ1-5; perhaps TRBD1 as D (5 bases). CDR1 LNHDA and CDR2 SQIVND come from the germline V gene (reference sequence). The CDR3 runs to 18 residues. V lost 3 bases, J lost 2 bases, and 20 bases lay in between. CDR3 loop: CASSISPVRGSGNQPQHF. For the CDR3, the DNA is TGTGCCAGTAGTATCTCGCCCGTTAGGGGTTCGGGCAATCAGCCCCAGCATTTT.

This chain connects TRBV7-3 to TRBJ2-1, with a tentative D call TRBD2 (6 bases). V was cut by 5 bases and J by 8 bases, with 13 bases left in between. Germline lookup yields CDR1 SGHTA and CDR2 FQGTGA. The CDR3 length is 13 residues. DNA for the CDR3: TGTGCCAGCAGCGCGACTAGTACCGATGAGCAGTTCTTC. This sequence encodes CASSATSTDEQFF.

This clone was observed a handful of times. The chain employs TRBV7-3 and TRBJ1-1, with D tentatively TRBD1 (6 bases). The CDR3 contains 17 residues. Trimming cost V 1 base and J 3 bases, with 18 bases left between them. Germline V gene data show CDR1 as SGHTA and CDR2 as FQGTGA. This chain's CDR3 is CASSLIGGGRRDTEAFF. In DNA, the CDR3 is TGTGCCAGCAGCTTAATAGGCGGGGGGCGCAGGGACACTGAAGCTTTCTTT.

This clone was detected once. V is TRBV11-3 and J is TRBJ2-7; no definite D call. The germline CDR1 and CDR2 sequences are SGHNT and YENEEA. V gave up 5 bases and J gave up 0 bases, with 11 bases separating them. The CDR3 is 14 amino acids. Written as DNA, the CDR3 is TGTGCCAGCAGCCCCCAGGCTACCTCCTACGAGCAGTACTTC. Translated, it gives CASSPQATSYEQYF. Filled out from reference TRBV11-3 and TRBJ2-7, the complete variable domain reads EAGVVQSPRYKIIEKKQPVAFWCNPISGHNTLYWYLQNLGQGPELLIRYENEEAVDDSQLPKDRFSAERLKGVDSTLKIQPAELGDSAVYLCASSPQATSYEQYFGPGTRLTVT.

The V call is TRBV18, the J call TRBJ1-4; D unclear. With 4 bases removed from V and 0 bases from J, the gap between germline ends came to 6 bases. Looked up from germline, CDR1 is KGHSH and CDR2 is LQKENI. This CDR3 spans 14 amino acids. The CDR3: CASSQGATNEKLFF. The CDR3 nucleotides are TGTGCCAGCTCACAGGGAGCAACTAATGAAAAACTGTTTTTT. The variable domain in full, completed from reference TRBV18 and TRBJ1-4, reads NAGVMQNPRHLVRRRGQEARLRCSPMKGHSHVYWYRQLPEEGLKFMVYLQKENIIDESGMPKERFSAEFPKEGPSILRIQQVVRGDSAAYFCASSQGATNEKLFFGSGTQLSVL.

Concerning this clone: One end of the junction varies from germline; a read error may be responsible. V gene TRBV5-1 combines with J gene TRBJ2-3; 8 positions agree with TRBD1. CDR1 is SGHRS and CDR2 is YFSETQ in the germline V gene. This CDR3 has 16 residues. The CDR3 DNA sequence: TGCGCCAGCAGTTTGGACCGACAGGGGCGCACAGATACGCAGTATTTT. Protein product: CASSLDRQGRTDTQYF.

This rearrangement joins TRBV18 to TRBJ2-3, with 9 bases aligning to TRBD2. Germline CDR1 reads KGHSH; CDR2 reads LQKENI. V was clipped by 4 bases and J by 7 bases; unmatched bases: 9. The CDR3 length is 15 residues. The CDR3, as DNA: TGTGCCAGCTCACGGAATAGCGGGGGATTCCATACGCAGTATTTT. It codes for CASSRNSGGFHTQYF.

This clone was seen a handful of times. V gene TRBV4-2 combines with J gene TRBJ1-4; D is ambiguous. V lost 2 bases to trimming and J lost 8 bases, with 15 bases between them. Germline V gives CDR1 LGHNA, CDR2 YNFKEQ. The CDR3 is 15 residues long. The CDR3 bases are TGTGCCAGCAGCCAAACAAGGAGGGCCAGCGAAAAACTGTTTTTT. Its protein product is CASSQTRRASEKLFF.

The rearrangement uses TRBV7-9 and TRBJ2-7, with TRBD1 identical over 8 bases. The CDR3 sequence is 16 residues long. The ends lost 1 base at V and 5 bases at J; junction bases unmatched: 10. The germline V gene encodes CDR1 SEHNR and CDR2 FQNEAQ (reference sequence). CDR3 coding DNA: TGTGCCAGCAGCTTAGTCCTTAGGACAGGGTCAAACGAGCAGTACTTC. This gives the protein CASSLVLRTGSNEQYF.

The chain is built from TRBV5-1 and TRBJ2-3; 8 positions agree with TRBD2. The CDR3 has 16 residues. The trim removed 4 bases at V and 0 bases at J, leaving 7 bases unmatched. Germline-derived CDR1 and CDR2 are SGHRS and YFSETQ. The CDR3 sequence is CASSPPTSGSTDTQYF. The CDR3 nucleotides read TGCGCCAGCAGCCCACCCACTAGCGGTAGCACAGATACGCAGTATTTT.

The rearrangement uses TRBV5-1 and TRBJ2-5; 10 bases are shared with TRBD2. Germline loops: CDR1 SGHRS, CDR2 YFSETQ. Losses at the gene ends were 8 bases for V and 0 bases for J; bases not matched to a gene: 4. This CDR3 contains 14 residues. The CDR3 is CASTSGANQETQYF. The DNA of the CDR3 is TGCGCCAGTACTAGCGGGGCGAACCAAGAGACCCAGTACTTC. The full variable domain, with the rest looked up from reference TRBV5-1 and TRBJ2-5, is KAGVTQTPRYLIKTRGQQVTLSCSPISGHRSVSWYQQTPGQGLQFLFEYFSETQRNKGNFPGRFSGRQFSNSRSEMNVSTLELGDSALYLCASTSGANQETQYFGPGTRLLVL.

The chain employs TRBV3-1 (or the pseudogene TRBV3-2) and TRBJ2-3, with 8 bases lining up with TRBD2. With V trimmed by 0 bases and J by 5 bases, 7 bases remained unmatched. Germline CDR1 and CDR2: LGHDT and YNNKEL (reference sequence). This CDR3 is 16 amino acids long. CDR3 loop: CASSQDGGGFVDTQYF. CDR3 bases: TGTGCCAGCAGCCAAGATGGCGGGGGGTTTGTAGATACGCAGTATTTT.

The chain carries TRBV19 and TRBJ2-1; 11 nucleotides match TRBD2. J was trimmed by 6 bases and V by 4 bases; bases with no gene match: 8. The germline CDR1 and CDR2 sequences are LNHDA and SQIVND (reference sequence). The CDR3 is 16 amino acids. This chain's CDR3 is CASSRRSGGAGNEQFF. DNA of the CDR3: TGTGCCAGTAGTAGACGTAGCGGGGGGGCCGGCAATGAGCAGTTCTTC.

The sample holds a few counts of this clone. The chain has TRBV5-1 and TRBJ2-2, with D tentatively TRBD2 (7 bases). This CDR3 region has 16 residues. Germline CDR1 reads SGHRS; CDR2 reads YFSETQ. Trimming left V 0 bases short and J 4 bases short, with 13 bases between. CDR3 nucleotide sequence: TGCGCCAGCAGCTTGGTGGGGGGGCCAGGCACCGGGGAGCTGTTTTTT. The encoded protein is CASSLVGGPGTGELFF.

The V call is TRBV9, the J call TRBJ2-2, with a tentative D call TRBD2 (6 bases). In germline, CDR1 is SGDLS, CDR2 YYNGEE. This CDR3 spans 14 amino acids. Trimming shortened V by 7 bases and J by 1 base, and 11 bases separated the two germline ends. The CDR3 protein is CASGVSGNTGELFF. DNA of the CDR3: TGTGCCAGCGGAGTTAGCGGGAACACCGGGGAGCTGTTTTTT.

The CDR3 is CASSLFGTSNTEAFF. CDR3 bases: TGTGCCAGCAGTTTATTTGGGACATCGAACACTGAAGCTTTCTTT. J is TRBJ1-1 and V is TRBV27, with a weak D call TRBD1 (6 bases). Trimming took 1 base from V and 1 from J, leaving 10 bases between them. Germline V gene lookup returns CDR1 MNHEY and CDR2 SMNVEV (reference sequence). The CDR3 is made up of 15 amino acids.

The chain uses TRBV15 and TRBJ1-1, with D perhaps matching TRBD1 (6 bases). The germline gives CDR1 LNHNV, CDR2 YYDKDF (reference sequence). Trimming shortened V by 1 base and J by 1 base, and 13 bases separated the two germline ends. This CDR3 spans 16 amino acids. The CDR3 loop reads CATSRVWGQGNTEAFF. The DNA for the CDR3 is TGTGCCACCAGCAGAGTGTGGGGGCAGGGGAACACTGAAGCTTTCTTT.

The chain carries TRBV4-1 and TRBJ2-3; 9 bases align to TRBD2. The CDR3 loop spans 16 amino acids. V gave up 4 bases and J gave up 2 bases; unmatched junction bases: 7. CDR1 is MGHRA, CDR2 YSYEKL, per germline. CDR3 in DNA: TGCGCCAGCAGCCGGCGCTTAGCGGGGGTCACAGATACGCAGTATTTT. Protein sequence: CASSRRLAGVTDTQYF.